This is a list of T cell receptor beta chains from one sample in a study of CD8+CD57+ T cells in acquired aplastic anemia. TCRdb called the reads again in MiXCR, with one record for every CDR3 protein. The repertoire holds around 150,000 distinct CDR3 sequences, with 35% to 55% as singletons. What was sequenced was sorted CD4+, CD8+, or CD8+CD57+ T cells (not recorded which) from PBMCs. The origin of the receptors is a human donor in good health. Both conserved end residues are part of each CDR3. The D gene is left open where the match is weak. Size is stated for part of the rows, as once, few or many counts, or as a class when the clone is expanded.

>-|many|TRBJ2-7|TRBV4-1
CASSPGGHYEQYF
TGCGCCAGCAGCCCTGGGGGGCACTACGAGCAGTACTTC
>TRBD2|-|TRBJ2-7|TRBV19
CASSPGRGAYYEQYF
TGTGCCAGTAGCCCTGGGCGGGGGGCCTACTACGAGCAGTACTTC
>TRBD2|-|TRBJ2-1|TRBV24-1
CATSESGRENNEQFF
TGTGCCACCAGTGAGAGCGGGAGGGAAAACAATGAGCAGTTCTTC
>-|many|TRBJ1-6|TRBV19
CASSRQGNTSPLHF
TGTGCCAGTAGCCGACAAGGTAATACTTCACCCCTCCACTTT
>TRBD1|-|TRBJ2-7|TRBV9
CASSVGQGGNEQYF
TGTGCCAGCAGCGTAGGACAGGGGGGTAACGAGCAGTACTTC
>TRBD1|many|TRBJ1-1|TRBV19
CASSKGQVLPMNTEAFF
TGTGCCAGTAGTAAGGGACAGGTCCTTCCCATGAACACTGAAGCTTTCTTT
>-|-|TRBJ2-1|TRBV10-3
CAISGDVSSYNEQFF
TGTGCCATCAGTGGGGACGTTAGCTCCTACAATGAGCAGTTCTTC
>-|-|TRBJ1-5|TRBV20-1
CSARDRGSNQPQHF
TGCAGTGCTAGAGACAGGGGCAGCAATCAGCCCCAGCATTTT
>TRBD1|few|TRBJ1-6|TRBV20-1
CSAERQGVHSPLHF
TGCAGTGCCGAGAGACAGGGGGTGCACTCACCCCTCCACTTT
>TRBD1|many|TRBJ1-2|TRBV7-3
CASSLLGQGGFHGYTF
TGTGCCAGCAGCCTGCTAGGACAGGGGGGGTTTCATGGCTACACCTTC
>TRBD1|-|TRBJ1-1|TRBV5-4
CASSPRTGENTEAFF
TGTGCCAGCAGCCCACGGACAGGAGAGAACACTGAAGCTTTCTTT
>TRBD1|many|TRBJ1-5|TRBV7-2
CASSVSKDRGWIVDQPQHF
TGTGCCAGCAGCGTTAGCAAAGACAGGGGGTGGATCGTGGATCAGCCCCAGCATTTT
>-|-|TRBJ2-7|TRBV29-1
CSVERGGQNEQYF
TGCAGCGTTGAGAGAGGGGGGCAGAACGAGCAGTACTTC
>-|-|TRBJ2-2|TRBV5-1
CVSSLKDSPNTGELFF
TGCGTCAGCAGCTTGAAGGACAGTCCGAACACCGGGGAGCTGTTTTTT
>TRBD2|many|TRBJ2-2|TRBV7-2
CASSLTSAGLGELFF
TGTGCCAGCAGCCTTACTAGCGCCGGCCTCGGGGAGCTGTTTTTT
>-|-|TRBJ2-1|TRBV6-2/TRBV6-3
CASTPRDFGEQFF
TGTGCCAGCACCCCAAGGGACTTCGGTGAGCAGTTCTTC
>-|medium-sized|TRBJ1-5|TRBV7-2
CASSAQVAQPQHF
TGTGCCAGCAGCGCGCAGGTAGCCCAGCCCCAGCATTTT
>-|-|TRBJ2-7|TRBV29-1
CSVEVRGEQYF
TGCAGCGTTGAGGTCAGGGGAGAACAGTACTTC
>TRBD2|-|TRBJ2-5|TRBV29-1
CSVPWGGETQYF
TGCAGCGTACCATGGGGGGGAGAGACCCAGTACTTC
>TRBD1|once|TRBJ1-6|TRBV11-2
CASSLEMGQGSPLHF
TGTGCCAGCAGCTTAGAAATGGGACAGGGCTCACCCCTCCACTTT
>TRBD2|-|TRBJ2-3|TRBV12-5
CASGPGLAGVGADTQYF
TGTGCTAGTGGTCCAGGACTAGCGGGAGTTGGGGCAGATACGCAGTATTTT
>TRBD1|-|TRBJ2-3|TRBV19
CASSWGQPTDTQYF
TGTGCCAGTAGTTGGGGACAGCCCACAGATACGCAGTATTTT
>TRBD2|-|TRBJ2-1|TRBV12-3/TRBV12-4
CASKPGLAGGSSYNEQFF
TGTGCCAGCAAACCGGGACTAGCGGGAGGGAGCTCCTACAATGAGCAGTTCTTC
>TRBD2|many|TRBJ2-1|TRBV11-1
CASSLVYGRARGSSYNEQFF
TGTGCCAGCAGCTTAGTTTACGGGAGGGCCCGCGGTAGCTCCTACAATGAGCAGTTCTTC
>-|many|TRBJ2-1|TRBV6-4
CASSDSESASWQFF
TGTGCCAGCAGTGACTCTGAGAGTGCCTCTTGGCAGTTCTTC
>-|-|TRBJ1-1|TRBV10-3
CAISDWPMNTEAFF
TGTGCCATCAGTGATTGGCCGATGAACACTGAAGCTTTCTTT
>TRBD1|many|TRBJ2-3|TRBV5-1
CASSAGQAGNTQYF
TGCGCCAGCAGCGCCGGACAGGCCGGTAATACGCAGTATTTT
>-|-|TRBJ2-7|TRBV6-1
CASNGEPGVSYEQYF
TGTGCCAGCAATGGCGAACCAGGGGTTTCCTACGAGCAGTACTTC
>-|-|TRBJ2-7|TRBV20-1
CSASLQNYEQYF
TGCAGTGCTAGTCTCCAGAACTACGAGCAGTACTTC
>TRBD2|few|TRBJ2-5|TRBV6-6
CASSYSSLSSGKETQYF
TGTGCCAGCAGTTACTCCTCCCTATCTAGCGGGAAAGAGACCCAGTACTTC
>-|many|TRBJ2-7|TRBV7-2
CASSLVGDKQYF
TGTGCCAGCAGCTTAGTCGGCGATAAGCAGTACTTC
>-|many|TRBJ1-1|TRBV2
CASRGQGQVANTEAFF
TGTGCCAGCCGGGGGCAGGGCCAGGTGGCGAACACTGAAGCTTTCTTT
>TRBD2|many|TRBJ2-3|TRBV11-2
CASSFGLAGGQDTQYF
TGTGCCAGCAGCTTCGGACTAGCGGGGGGGCAAGATACGCAGTATTTT
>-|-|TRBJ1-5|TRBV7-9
CASSLTVGNQPQHF
TGTGCCAGCAGCCTGACAGTGGGCAATCAGCCCCAGCATTTT
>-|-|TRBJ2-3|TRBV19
CASSITSGTDTQYF
TGTGCCAGTAGTATAACCTCGGGCACAGATACGCAGTATTTT
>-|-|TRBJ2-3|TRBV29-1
CSVKGSSRDTDTQYF
TGCAGCGTTAAGGGCTCCTCGAGAGACACAGATACGCAGTATTTT
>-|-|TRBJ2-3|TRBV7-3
CASTPKGHSTDTQYF
TGTGCCAGCACCCCAAAGGGACACAGCACAGATACGCAGTATTTT
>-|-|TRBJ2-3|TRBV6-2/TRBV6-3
CASSYLRTSEDTQYF
TGTGCCAGCAGTTACCTCCGGACCTCTGAGGATACGCAGTATTTT
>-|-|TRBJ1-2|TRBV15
CATSGGGVGSNYGYTF
TGTGCCACCAGCGGAGGGGGGGTCGGGAGTAACTATGGCTACACCTTC
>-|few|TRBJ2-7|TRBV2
CASSEEGLGYEQYF
TGTGCCAGCAGTGAAGAGGGATTGGGCTACGAGCAGTACTTC
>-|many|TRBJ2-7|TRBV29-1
CSTEGGWTRESAAYEQYF
TGCAGCACCGAGGGGGGATGGACTAGAGAGAGCGCAGCCTACGAGCAGTACTTC
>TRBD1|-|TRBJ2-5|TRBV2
CASGPRTGVRETQYF
TGTGCCAGCGGCCCCCGGACAGGGGTTCGGGAGACCCAGTACTTC
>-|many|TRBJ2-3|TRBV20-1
CSARMGADTQYF
TGCAGTGCTAGAATGGGGGCAGATACGCAGTATTTT
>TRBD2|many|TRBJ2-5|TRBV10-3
CATSGGVAAEETQYF
TGTGCCACCAGCGGGGGGGTAGCAGCAGAAGAGACCCAGTACTTC
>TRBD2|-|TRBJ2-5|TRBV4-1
CASSPKVSSGQETQYF
TGCGCCAGCAGCCCCAAGGTCTCTAGCGGACAAGAGACCCAGTACTTC